Presented here are 14 T cell receptor beta chains from one specimen sequenced in a study of CD8+ T cells in alopecia areata. Once RNA had been extracted, it was reverse transcribed into cDNA to act as the sequencing template. Profiled with immunoSEQ multiplex PCR; TCRdb holds only in-frame clones, not every one. This repertoire holds around 18,000 clones, and none appear only once. After pooling, cutaneous lymph node cells were sorted with CD4, CD8alpha, NKG2D, NKG2ACE and other markers. Sequences were obtained from CD8+ T cells sorted from a lymph node. These receptors were obtained from a C3H/HeJ mouse with alopecia areata. This mouse strain has H2-k as its MHC haplotype.

This clone showed up just a few times. Mouse germline and gene names are used. The DNA read from the CDR3 is TGTGCCAGCAGTGAAGCAGTTCAAAAC. Translation: CASSEAVQN. The full CDR3 reads CASSEAVQNTLYF. J is TRBJ2-4 and V is TRBV13-3; D is undetermined. Read sequence stops 4 residues before the CDR3 end, and the germline J gene provides the missing end. V dropped 2 bases and J dropped 2 bases, with 6 bases sitting between them. The CDR3 runs 13 residues. Per the germline V gene, CDR1 is NNHDY and CDR2 is SYVADS. Complete variable domain (other parts from reference TRBV13-3 and TRBJ2-4): EAAVTQSPRSKVAVTGGKVTLSCHQTNNHDYMYWYRQDTGHGLRLIHYSYVADSTEKGDIPDGYKASRPSQENFSLILELASLSQTAVYFCASSEAVQNTLYFGAGTRLSVL.

As concerns this clone: Mouse gene names and germline throughout. The sequence runs out 4 residues before the end of the CDR3; the remainder is reconstructed from the germline J gene. The chain combines TRBV14 with TRBJ2-5, with D hard to call. Trimming took 2 bases from V and 1 from J, leaving 8 bases between them. CDR1 and CDR2 (germline): SGHDT, FRDEAV. The CDR3 loop spans 14 amino acids. The CDR3 protein is CASSFQADQDTQYF. The CDR3 bases that were read are TGTGCCAGCAGTTTTCAGGCAGACCAAGAC.

This clone was seen ten or more times. The gene names given are mouse names. The read stops 4 residues short of the end of the CDR3; the missing end is completed from the germline J gene. The rearrangement uses TRBV13-3 and TRBJ2-1; 7 nucleotides align to TRBD2. The germline gives CDR1 NNHDY, CDR2 SYVADS. Germline trimming cut 3 bases from V and 2 bases from J; bases unmatched to any gene: 5. The CDR3 has 15 amino acids. CDR3 sequence: CASSARLGDYAEQFF. Incomplete CDR3 DNA: TGTGCCAGCAGTGCCCGACTGGGCGACTATGCT.

This clone turned up a few times. The genes are named according to mouse. The CDR3 extends 4 residues past the end of the read, so its final part is completed from the germline J gene. This chain joins TRBV13-1 and TRBJ2-7, with 8 bases aligning to TRBD2. Germline assignment: CDR1 NSHNY and CDR2 SYGAGN. The CDR3 loop spans 15 amino acids. CDR3 region: CASSDPGGRGDEQYF. Partial CDR3 DNA: TGTGCCAGCAGTGATCCGGGGGGGCGCGGTGAT.

This clone was found a few times. Here the gene names and germline are mouse. The CDR3 end lies 4 residues beyond the end of the read and is filled in from the germline J gene. The rearrangement uses TRBV13-1 and TRBJ2-3, with 7 bases that match TRBD1. Germline CDR1 reads NSHNY; CDR2 reads SYGAGN. The CDR3 is made up of 16 amino acids. V was pared by 0 bases and J by 1 base, with 5 bases of the junction left unmatched. The CDR3 loop reads CASSDAQGEGAETLYF. The part of the CDR3 DNA that was read is TGTGCCAGCAGTGATGCGCAGGGGGAGGGTGCAGAA.

This clone came up a few times. Any gene name here is a mouse gene name. The CDR3 is cut off 4 residues early in the read; its end comes from the germline J gene. J is TRBJ2-7 and V is TRBV1; D is possibly TRBD1 (6 bases). V lost 0 bases, J lost 1 base, and 7 bases lay in between. CDR1 and CDR2 from the germline V gene are NSQYPW and LRSPGD (reference sequence). The CDR3 runs to 14 residues. The CDR3 loop is CTCSADQGSYEQYF. The sequenced part of the CDR3 DNA is TGCACCTGCAGTGCAGATCAGGGGTCCTAT.

This clone was counted between two and nine times. These gene names are mouse names. With the read ending 4 residues before the CDR3 end, the germline J gene is used to fill in that end. This sequence joins TRBV19 and TRBJ2-2; the match to TRBD2 covers 13 bases. Germline-derived CDR1 and CDR2 are FNHDT and SITEND (reference sequence). Trimming cost V 4 bases and J 3 bases; bases outside gene matches: 3. CDR3 size: 16 residues. The CDR3 sequence is CASSSGTGGDTGQLYF. Partial CDR3 DNA: TGTGCCAGCAGTTCCGGGACTGGGGGGGACACCGGG.

A few counts support this clone. Mouse gene names and germline throughout. The sequenced fragment ends 4 residues before the CDR3 boundary, so the rest is inferred from the germline J gene. This rearrangement joins TRBV13-3 to TRBJ2-5; D perhaps matches TRBD1 (6 bases). The CDR3 has 16 amino acids. Trimming cost V 1 base and J 0 bases, with 12 bases left between them. Germline V CDR1 and CDR2: NNHDY, SYVADS. This CDR3 reads CASSDPSDSNQDTQYF. The sequenced part of the CDR3 DNA is TGTGCCAGCAGTGATCCCTCGGACAGTAACCAAGAC.

On this clone itself: All gene names here are mouse names. This CDR3 reads CASKTGGSQNTLYF. The CDR3 bases that were read are TGTGCCAGCAAGACTGGGGGTAGTCAAAAC. This chain joins TRBV13-3 and TRBJ2-4, with TRBD2 matching over 9 bases. The read ends 4 residues early relative to the CDR3; the germline J gene fills the gap. In germline, CDR1 is NNHDY, CDR2 SYVADS. Unmatched junction bases numbered 2, after V lost 6 bases and J lost 0 bases. CDR3 size: 14 residues.

As to this clone: Gene names are mouse gene names. The missing CDR3 end, 4 residues past where the read stops, is filled in from the germline J gene. The genes are TRBV12-2 and TRBJ2-3; D possibly corresponds to TRBD2 (7 bases). Deletions cut 4 bases from V and 0 bases from J, with 16 bases between. CDR1 is SGHLS, CDR2 HYDKME, per germline. CDR3 length: 16 residues. CDR3 sequence reads: CASSWGTFSSAETLYF. The part of the CDR3 DNA that was read is TGTGCCAGCTCCTGGGGGACATTTTCTAGTGCAGAA.

This clone has only a few counts. Mouse names are used for the genes. The read ends 4 residues shy of where the CDR3 ends; the end is completed using the germline J gene. This sequence joins TRBV5 and TRBJ2-1, with TRBD1 identical over 10 bases. The CDR3 length is 16 residues. The ends lost 4 bases at V and 3 bases at J; junction bases unmatched: 6. Looked up from germline, CDR1 is LGHNA and CDR2 is YNLKQL (reference sequence). CDR3 loop: CASSPGQGTGYAEQFF. The sequenced CDR3 bases are TGTGCCAGCAGCCCGGGACAGGGGACGGGCTATGCT.

This clone was observed at least ten times. Gene labels here are mouse ones. From the germline J gene comes the end of the CDR3, since the read stops 4 residues before it. J is TRBJ2-3 and V is TRBV13-3; 10 nucleotides align to TRBD1. The length of the CDR3 is 16 residues. Germline V gene lookup returns CDR1 NNHDY and CDR2 SYVADS. With 2 bases clipped from V and 3 bases from J, the junction kept 6 bases outside the gene matches. The covered CDR3 bases are TGTGCCAGCAGTGAGACGGGACAGGGGAGAGCAGAA. Translated, it gives CASSETGQGRAE. The whole CDR3 is CASSETGQGRAETLYF.

The sample holds many counts of this clone. The genes and germline here are from mouse. With the read ending 4 residues before the CDR3 end, the germline J gene is used to fill in that end. The genes are TRBV19 and TRBJ2-1, with 12 bases lining up with TRBD2. CDR1 is FNHDT and CDR2 is SITEND in the germline V gene (reference sequence). The CDR3 consists of 15 residues. The CDR3 spells CASSPRDWGAAEQFF. Partial CDR3 DNA: TGTGCCAGCAGCCCCCGGGACTGGGGGGCGGCT.

This clone has a handful of counts. Gene names are the mouse ones. The read comes to an end 4 residues before the CDR3 does, leaving the germline J gene to fill in the end. The chain employs TRBV14 and TRBJ2-3; 11 bases are shared with TRBD2. Per the germline V gene, CDR1 is SGHDT and CDR2 is FRDEAV. V lost 5 bases, J lost 3 bases, and 2 bases stayed unmatched. This CDR3 has 14 residues. CDR3 in amino acids: CASRLGGRAETLYF. The sequenced CDR3 bases are TGTGCCAGCAGACTGGGGGGGCGCGCAGAA.